This is a list of T cell receptor beta chains from one sample in a study of blood T cells in healthy people across ages. TCRdb analysed the 5' RACE reads with MiXCR anew, one entry per CDR3 protein. The table records about 1.7 million distinct CDR3 sequences, 28% of them present only once. What was sequenced was blood. The source is a woman aged 25 to 39 in good health. Each CDR3 is given with its conserved first and last residue. Fields, in order: V gene, clone size, J gene, D gene, CDR3 protein, CDR3 DNA. A D gene is named only where the DNA matches it firmly. Some rows have no size entry. The others give once, few or many, or a class for an expanded clone.

TRBV20-1	few	TRBJ1-1	TRBD1	CSALDRANTEAFF	TGCAGTGCCCTGGACAGGGCGAACACTGAAGCTTTCTTT
TRBV5-1	NA	TRBJ2-2	NA	CASSLGGSRTGELFF	TGCGCCAGCAGCTTGGGGGGTAGCCGCACCGGGGAGCTGTTTTTT
TRBV11-2	NA	TRBJ2-1	TRBD2	CASSPISGRENEQFF	TGTGCCAGCAGCCCAATTTCGGGGCGGGAGAATGAGCAGTTCTTC
TRBV12-3/TRBV12-4	NA	TRBJ1-4	NA	CASSILGTEEKLFF	TGTGCCAGCAGCATTTTGGGGACGGAGGAAAAACTGTTTTTT
TRBV10-2	few	TRBJ2-5	TRBD2	CASSDSGNQETQYF	TGCGCCAGCAGTGATAGCGGGAACCAAGAGACCCAGTACTTC
TRBV30	once	TRBJ2-7	TRBD1	CAWRTGGLYEQYF	TGTGCCTGGAGGACAGGGGGCCTCTACGAGCAGTACTTC
TRBV5-5	NA	TRBJ2-3	NA	CASSPLTQPSTDTQYF	TGTGCCAGCAGCCCCCTAACGCAGCCCTCCACAGATACGCAGTATTTT
TRBV14	few	TRBJ2-1	TRBD2	CASSHPSGGAYEQFF	TGTGCCAGCAGCCACCCTAGCGGGGGGGCGTATGAGCAGTTCTTC
TRBV20-1	many	TRBJ2-7	NA	CSAGPGSKQYF	TGCAGTGCTGGCCCTGGTTCAAAGCAGTACTTC
TRBV20-1	many	TRBJ2-5	NA	CSAGDPPLETQYF	TGCAGTGCCGGGGACCCCCCCCTAGAGACCCAGTACTTC
TRBV2	NA	TRBJ2-5	TRBD2	CASSLGGGFQETQYF	TGTGCCAGCAGTCTTGGGGGGGGGTTTCAAGAGACCCAGTACTTC
TRBV29-1	once	TRBJ1-5	TRBD1	CSVRTGVQQPQHF	TGCAGCGTCCGGACAGGGGTTCAACAGCCCCAGCATTTT
TRBV7-8	NA	TRBJ2-3	TRBD1	CASSLTPGTGGTDTQYF	TGTGCCAGCAGCTTAACTCCTGGGACAGGGGGGACAGATACGCAGTATTTT
TRBV3-1	NA	TRBJ2-7	NA	CANSQDRRPYEQYF	TGTGCCAACAGCCAAGATAGAAGGCCCTACGAGCAGTACTTC
TRBV5-1	few	TRBJ2-7	NA	CASSPAAPAYEQYF	TGCGCCAGCAGCCCAGCGGCTCCAGCCTACGAGCAGTACTTC
TRBV7-9	once	TRBJ1-4	NA	CASSQGIRTALGEKLFF	TGTGCCAGCAGCCAAGGGATTCGGACAGCTCTAGGGGAAAAACTGTTTTTT
TRBV12-3/TRBV12-4	many	TRBJ2-5	NA	CASSFRGIETQYF	TGTGCCAGCAGTTTTCGCGGGATAGAGACCCAGTACTTC
TRBV20-1	many	TRBJ2-7	NA	CSAPGVLEQYF	TGCAGTGCTCCAGGGGTCCTCGAGCAGTACTTC
TRBV19	NA	TRBJ1-5	TRBD1	CASSIGDRGIRPQHF	TGTGCCAGTAGTATCGGGGACAGGGGGATCCGGCCCCAGCATTTT
TRBV29-1	many	TRBJ2-7	TRBD2	CSVEAGSYEQYF	TGCAGCGTGGAAGCGGGGAGCTACGAGCAGTACTTC
TRBV6-1	few	TRBJ2-6	NA	CASSDRLDRWTGANVLTF	TGTGCCAGCAGTGATAGACTAGACAGGTGGACTGGGGCCAACGTCCTGACTTTC
TRBV5-5	NA	TRBJ2-7	NA	CASSLGMGGPYEQYF	TGTGCCAGCAGCTTGGGTATGGGCGGACCCTACGAGCAGTACTTC
TRBV19	few	TRBJ1-5	NA	CASSSEYNQPQHF	TGTGCCAGTAGTTCCGAATACAATCAGCCCCAGCATTTT
TRBV28	NA	TRBJ1-2	TRBD1	CASSFTDRSYGYTF	TGTGCCAGCAGTTTTACGGACAGGTCTTATGGCTACACCTTC
TRBV29-1	few	TRBJ1-1	NA	CSVEKGLGAFF	TGCAGCGTTGAGAAAGGGTTGGGTGCTTTCTTT
TRBV5-1	NA	TRBJ1-1	NA	CASRTSGRDTEAFF	TGCGCCAGCCGGACGTCCGGCCGTGACACTGAAGCTTTCTTT
TRBV5-4	NA	TRBJ2-2	NA	CASSLRRTAGELFF	TGTGCCAGCAGCTTGCGCCGAACGGCCGGGGAGCTGTTTTTT
TRBV18	NA	TRBJ2-7	NA	CASSDSETIAYEQYF	TGTGCCAGCTCGGACTCGGAGACGATCGCGTACGAGCAGTACTTC
TRBV28	few	TRBJ1-2	NA	CASRSGTNYGYTF	TGTGCCAGCAGGTCAGGTACCAACTATGGCTACACCTTC
TRBV14	NA	TRBJ2-7	TRBD1	CASSQAGWDRRQYF	TGTGCCAGCAGCCAAGCGGGATGGGACAGGCGTCAGTACTTC
TRBV10-3	few	TRBJ2-3	TRBD2	CAISAPSGGAADTQYF	TGTGCCATCAGTGCCCCTAGCGGGGGGGCCGCAGATACGCAGTATTTT
TRBV4-1	NA	TRBJ1-2	NA	CASSQGGRGGYTF	TGCGCCAGCAGCCAAGGTGGGAGAGGAGGCTACACCTTC
TRBV2	NA	TRBJ2-7	NA	CACSDRQGGYEQYF	TGTGCCTGCAGTGATCGGCAGGGTGGCTACGAGCAGTACTTC
TRBV7-6	many	TRBJ2-7	NA	CASSGDRSLATINYEQYF	TGTGCCAGCAGCGGGGACCGATCCCTTGCCACGATTAACTACGAGCAGTACTTC
TRBV18	once	TRBJ2-6	TRBD1	CASKTGAGANVLTF	TGTGCCAGCAAAACAGGGGCAGGGGCCAACGTCCTGACTTTC
TRBV5-1	NA	TRBJ2-1	TRBD2	CASSSIGGGDNEQFF	TGCGCCAGCAGCTCGATCGGTGGGGGGGACAATGAGCAGTTCTTC
TRBV3-1	NA	TRBJ2-6	TRBD2	CASQAGGAPGANVLTF	TGTGCCAGCCAAGCCGGGGGGGCGCCTGGGGCCAACGTCCTGACTTTC
TRBV4-2	few	TRBJ2-3	NA	CASSQDLGQGDTQYF	TGTGCCAGCAGCCAAGATCTTGGGCAAGGAGATACGCAGTATTTT
TRBV6-1	NA	TRBJ2-1	NA	CASSREPGLTMYEQFF	TGTGCCAGCAGTCGCGAACCAGGACTCACCATGTATGAGCAGTTCTTC
TRBV3-1	NA	TRBJ2-1	NA	CASRTNFDEQFF	TGTGCCAGCAGGACCAATTTCGATGAGCAGTTCTTC
TRBV20-1	NA	TRBJ2-7	TRBD2	CSASSGGRSYNEQYF	TGCAGTGCTAGCAGCGGGGGCCGCTCCTACAATGAGCAGTACTTC
TRBV18	NA	TRBJ2-2	NA	CASSPRKGDTGELFF	TGTGCCAGCTCACCACGGAAGGGGGACACCGGGGAGCTGTTTTTT
TRBV9	NA	TRBJ2-1	TRBD2	CASSVGRESYNEQFF	TGTGCCAGCAGCGTAGGGCGGGAGTCATACAATGAGCAGTTCTTC
TRBV19	NA	TRBJ2-3	NA	CATRQQPSTDTQYF	TGTGCCACTAGACAACAACCTAGCACAGATACGCAGTATTTT
TRBV25-1	NA	TRBJ1-2	TRBD1	CASSEYGTGKYGYTF	TGTGCCAGCAGTGAATATGGGACAGGAAAGTATGGCTACACCTTC
TRBV7-2	NA	TRBJ1-5	NA	CASSFQDGRDNQPQHF	TGTGCCAGCAGCTTCCAGGACGGCAGGGACAATCAGCCCCAGCATTTT
TRBV27	NA	TRBJ1-1	NA	CASSLLGGRGAFF	TGTGCCAGCAGTTTATTGGGCGGTCGGGGTGCTTTCTTT
TRBV5-1	many	TRBJ1-1	NA	CASSLEGAEAFF	TGCGCCAGCAGCTTGGAGGGGGCTGAAGCTTTCTTT
TRBV20-1	NA	TRBJ2-7	TRBD1	CSASQKGQGRGEQYF	TGCAGTGCTAGCCAAAAGGGACAGGGTCGGGGTGAGCAGTACTTC
TRBV12-3/TRBV12-4	few	TRBJ1-2	TRBD1	CAGSPGQGVYGYTF	TGTGCCGGCAGTCCGGGACAGGGCGTCTATGGCTACACCTTC
TRBV20-1	many	TRBJ2-1	TRBD2	CSAPGLADYNEQFF	TGCAGTGCTCCAGGACTAGCGGATTACAATGAGCAGTTCTTC
TRBV28	few	TRBJ1-3	TRBD1	CASSYTPPDRVDTIYF	TGTGCCAGCAGTTACACCCCTCCTGACAGGGTGGACACCATATATTTT
TRBV20-1	many	TRBJ2-7	NA	CSVRRGGGEQYF	TGCAGTGTTCGCAGGGGAGGAGGCGAGCAGTACTTC
TRBV6-5	NA	TRBJ2-2	NA	CASSYSTNTGELFF	TGTGCCAGCAGTTACTCCACGAACACCGGGGAGCTGTTTTTT
TRBV3-1	few	TRBJ1-4	TRBD1	CASSQGLGQGFGKLFF	TGTGCCAGCAGCCAAGGTTTGGGACAGGGATTCGGAAAACTGTTTTTT